This T cell receptor (beta chain) was identified during a study of cytomegalovirus exposure and HLA in healthy donors. In the study overall: A previous analysis identified fewer than 130 million unique TCR beta sequences derived from some 170 million T cells. Of more than 350 genotyped donors, around 76% clustered with self-reported Caucasian donors.

The CDR3 covers 12 residues. Germline CDR1 SNHLY, CDR2 FYNNEI. V was clipped by 7 bases and J by 5 bases; unmatched bases: 2. PCR involved 60 Vbeta and 13 Jbeta primers. Libraries were prepared by immunoSEQ multiplex PCR; TCRdb keeps only in-frame clonotypes and omits some of them. Here the sample spans over 80,000 clones, 81% being singletons. Findings of the study overall: Specificity for CMV antigens was confirmed in vitro for a few of the CMV-associated chains. Later analysis indicated greater clonal expansion among HLA-associated TCR beta chains than among equally common other chains.

This clone was picked up many times. Its antigen is not known. This chain joins TRBV2 and TRBJ2-5; TRBD2 aligns across 9 bases. Material: PBMCs. The TCR originated in a man aged 35-49 years in good health and CMV-seropositive. The CDR3 DNA reads TGTGCCAGCACGACTAGCGGCGAGACCCAGTACTTC. Encoded protein: CASTTSGETQYF.